Below are 27 T cell receptor beta chains sequenced from a single sample in a study of cytomegalovirus exposure and HLA in healthy donors. The PCR had 60 Vbeta and 13 Jbeta primers. Clones were sequenced by immunoSEQ multiplex PCR, and TCRdb holds only the in-frame ones, with some missing. The profile shows roughly 160,000 clones, approximately 79% of them singletons. Sample: PBMCs. The receptors here all came from a male donor in good health and CMV-seronegative.

This clone was seen a few times. This chain uses TRBV7-6 with TRBJ2-2, with 7 bases fitting TRBD1. The V segment lost 5 bases and the J segment 1 base; nucleotides outside the gene matches: 7. The CDR3 is 16 residues long. From germline, CDR1 is SGHVS and CDR2 FNYEAQ. DNA of the CDR3: TGTGCCAGCAGCCAGGGGGTCACGGTGAACACCGGGGAGCTGTTTTTT. It encodes CASSQGVTVNTGELFF.

This clone has only one observation. V is TRBV6-6 and J is TRBJ1-2, with D unresolved. This CDR3 has 15 residues. V was shortened by 5 bases and J by 2 bases, with 15 bases between the two germline ends. Germline V gene data show CDR1 as MNHNY and CDR2 as SVGAGI (reference sequence). CDR3 nucleotide sequence: TGTGCCAGCAGTGAGGGTACCAGTCGCAACTATGGCTACACCTTC. Amino acid sequence: CASSEGTSRNYGYTF.

The gene calls are TRBV9 and TRBJ2-1, with TRBD2 matching over 7 bases. This CDR3 region has 15 residues. Germline CDR1 SGDLS, CDR2 YYNGEE. V gave up 4 bases and J gave up 6 bases; unmatched junction bases: 10. The CDR3 DNA sequence: TGTGCCAGCAGCCCAGCGGGGAAAATAGGCAATGAGCAGTTCTTC. As protein: CASSPAGKIGNEQFF.

The genes are TRBV14 and TRBJ1-2, with TRBD1 as a possible D gene (5 bases). Between the trimmed V and J ends, which lost 4 bases and 7 bases, there was a span of 13 bases. The CDR3 covers 13 residues. Germline V gene lookup returns CDR1 SGHDN and CDR2 FVKESK. In DNA, the CDR3 is TGTGCCAGCAGCCGCAGGGTCGGTGTTGGCTACACCTTC. This gives the protein CASSRRVGVGYTF.

The chain joins TRBV6-1 to TRBJ2-4, with TRBD1 matching 9 bases. Unmatched junction bases numbered 7, after V lost 0 bases and J lost 7 bases. CDR1 is MNHNS and CDR2 is SASEGT in the germline V gene. The CDR3 loop spans 16 amino acids. The CDR3 nucleotides are TGTGCCAGCAGTGAAGCTTTGGGACAGGGCCCTAACATTCAGTACTTC. Protein sequence: CASSEALGQGPNIQYF.

The V and J genes are TRBV27 and TRBJ1-1; 7 positions match TRBD1. The V and J ends lost 10 bases and 3 bases, in that order; junction bases with no gene match: 8. CDR1 and CDR2 from the germline V gene are MNHEY and SMNVEV (reference sequence). The CDR3 has 13 amino acids. The CDR3 spells CATRKQGDTEAFF. The CDR3 bases are TGTGCCACCCGGAAGCAGGGGGACACTGAAGCTTTCTTT.

This chain uses TRBV4-1 with TRBJ1-3; 7 bases line up with TRBD1. There are 16 residues in the CDR3. Per the germline V gene, CDR1 is MGHRA and CDR2 is YSYEKL. The ends lost 8 bases at V and 0 bases at J; junction bases unmatched: 10. DNA for the CDR3: TGCGCCAGCCACCGGGAGGGGGCCGGCTCTGGAAACACCATATATTTT. This sequence encodes CASHREGAGSGNTIYF.

A few counts support this clone. The chain combines TRBV7-9 with TRBJ1-2; D perhaps matches TRBD1 (5 bases). Germline lookup yields CDR1 SEHNR and CDR2 FQNEAQ (reference sequence). The CDR3 extends over 14 amino acids. V was pared by 5 bases and J by 4 bases, with 14 bases between. The CDR3 loop reads CASSPGTDRYGYTF. CDR3 DNA sequence: TGTGCCAGCAGCCCGGGGACTGACCGCTATGGCTACACCTTC.

V and J are TRBV9 and TRBJ1-2; the match to TRBD1 covers 10 bases. The CDR3 has 17 residues. The V gene end was trimmed by 4 bases and the J gene end by 0 bases; junction bases not matched to a gene: 9. CDR1 is SGDLS, CDR2 YYNGEE, per germline. The CDR3: CASSSRDRGPPNYGYTF. In nucleotides, the CDR3 is TGTGCCAGCAGCAGCCGGGACAGGGGACCTCCTAACTATGGCTACACCTTC.

This sequence joins TRBV5-1 and TRBJ1-3; D is perhaps TRBD1 (6 bases). Germline V gene sequence: CDR1 SGHRS, CDR2 YFSETQ. Trimming removed 1 base at V and 4 bases at J, with 9 bases between. CDR3 length: 14 amino acids. The CDR3 protein is CASSLTGYGNTIYF. The CDR3 DNA sequence: TGCGCCAGCAGCTTGACAGGGTACGGAAACACCATATATTTT.

The table lists this clone with a few counts. V usage is TRBV18 and J usage is TRBJ2-7, with TRBD2 identical over 7 bases. This CDR3 region has 14 residues. V shed 6 bases, J shed 3 bases, and the junction held 8 bases outside the gene matches. The germline CDR1 and CDR2 sequences are KGHSH and LQKENI. In nucleotides, the CDR3 is TGTGCCAGCTCCTCGGGCGGGGGTGACTACGAGCAGTACTTC. Translated: CASSSGGGDYEQYF.

The chain employs TRBV7-9 and TRBJ2-5; D remains ambiguous. The CDR3 length is 14 residues. With 1 base removed from V and 4 bases from J, the gap between germline ends came to 10 bases. Germline-derived CDR1 and CDR2 are SEHNR and FQNEAQ (reference sequence). The CDR3 nucleotides are TGTGCCAGCAGCTTAGGTCCTGATAGAGAGACCCAGTACTTC. It encodes CASSLGPDRETQYF.

The gene calls are TRBV5-1 and TRBJ2-2; weak D call: TRBD2 (6 bases). The CDR3 length is 14 residues. Looked up from germline, CDR1 is SGHRS and CDR2 is YFSETQ. V lost 4 bases and J 8 bases, leaving 15 bases between the germline ends. The CDR3 DNA reads as TGCGCCAGCAGCCCGGAGATGCGGGAAGGGGAGCTGTTTTTT. Translating gives CASSPEMREGELFF. Full variable domain (missing parts from reference TRBV5-1 and TRBJ2-2): KAGVTQTPRYLIKTRGQQVTLSCSPISGHRSVSWYQQTPGQGLQFLFEYFSETQRNKGNFPGRFSGRQFSNSRSEMNVSTLELGDSALYLCASSPEMREGELFFGEGSRLTVL.

This chain uses TRBV11-2 with TRBJ2-5; D uncertain. The CDR3 sequence is 14 residues long. Germline values: CDR1 SGHAT, CDR2 FQNNGV. The V and J ends lost 1 base and 2 bases respectively, with 8 bases between them. The CDR3 is CASSLVGFQETQYF. The CDR3 DNA reads TGTGCCAGCAGCTTAGTGGGCTTTCAAGAGACCCAGTACTTC.

The V call is TRBV5-1, the J call TRBJ2-3; D is perhaps TRBD2 (6 bases). The length of the CDR3 is 16 residues. CDR1 and CDR2 (germline): SGHRS, YFSETQ. The V end lost 1 base, the J end lost 5 bases, and 17 bases lay between the germline ends. The CDR3 DNA sequence: TGCGCCAGCAGCTTGATAGGGTCGTTGCGGGGAGATACGCAGTATTTT. Encoded protein: CASSLIGSLRGDTQYF.

The chain is built from TRBV27 and TRBJ2-7; TRBD1 matches 9 bases. V dropped 2 bases and J dropped 2; count of bases not matched to a gene: 7. The CDR3 has 16 residues. CDR1 is MNHEY and CDR2 is SMNVEV in the germline V gene (reference sequence). This chain's CDR3 is CASSLSGTGNAYEQYF. CDR3 nucleotides: TGTGCCAGCAGTTTAAGTGGGACAGGGAACGCCTACGAGCAGTACTTC.

The chain combines TRBV7-2 with TRBJ2-7; 8 bases are shared with TRBD2. CDR3 length: 13 amino acids. The ends lost 4 bases at V and 5 bases at J; junction bases unmatched: 4. From germline, CDR1 is SGHTA and CDR2 FQGNSA. The CDR3 nucleotides read TGTGCCAGCAGCTCAAACGGGGGGGACGAGCAGTACTTC. Protein sequence: CASSSNGGDEQYF.

J is TRBJ1-2 and V is TRBV7-2, with TRBD1 matching over 10 bases. Trimming removed 4 bases from V and 6 bases from J; junction bases left unmatched: 8. Germline CDR1 is SGHTA and CDR2 is FQGNSA. The CDR3 totals 15 residues. The CDR3, as DNA: TGTGCCAGCAGCTCCACCCTGGACAGGGGGGATGGCTACACCTTC. This gives the protein CASSSTLDRGDGYTF.

V gene TRBV6-5 combines with J gene TRBJ1-1; D is ambiguous. Germline assignment: CDR1 MNHEY and CDR2 SVGAGI. There are 14 residues in the CDR3. Trimming left V 6 bases short and J 1 base short, with 12 bases between. The CDR3: CASRPIQWNTEAFF. As DNA, the CDR3 is TGTGCCAGCAGACCGATTCAGTGGAACACTGAAGCTTTCTTT.

About this clone itself: One end of the junction varies from germline; a read error may be responsible. The chain employs TRBV18 and TRBJ2-6, with D tentatively TRBD1 (5 bases). The CDR3 consists of 17 residues. Germline V lookup: CDR1 KGHSH, CDR2 LQKENI. The DNA of the CDR3 is TGTGCCAGCTCACCCTCGGTTGCGGCCTCTGGGGCCAACGGCCTGACTTTC. Translation: CASSPSVAASGANGLTF.

The chain couples TRBV4-3 to TRBJ2-3, with D possibly matching TRBD1 (5 bases). Germline lookup yields CDR1 LGHNA and CDR2 YSLEER. This CDR3 region has 18 residues. V was cut by 4 bases and J by 0 bases, with 20 bases left in between. The CDR3 reads CASSLQVKTDTSTDTQYF. The CDR3 DNA follows: TGCGCCAGCAGCCTCCAAGTTAAGACAGATACTAGCACAGATACGCAGTATTTT.

The V and J genes are TRBV9 and TRBJ1-3, with D perhaps TRBD1 (6 bases). CDR3 length: 14 amino acids. Trimming took off 0 bases at V and 4 bases at J, with 8 bases between the two ends. CDR1 and CDR2 (germline): SGDLS, YYNGEE. The CDR3, as DNA: TGTGCCAGCAGCGTAGCTACAGGGGGAAACACCATATATTTT. Amino acid sequence: CASSVATGGNTIYF.

This clone was recorded only once. V usage is TRBV4-3 and J usage is TRBJ2-1; the D gene is possibly TRBD2 (6 bases). Germline CDR1 and CDR2: LGHNA and YSLEER. The CDR3 has 12 residues. V shed 4 bases and J shed 11 bases, with 12 bases lying between them. The CDR3 region is CASSPYGGQQFF. CDR3 DNA sequence: TGCGCCAGCAGCCCGTACGGAGGGCAGCAGTTCTTC.

The chain couples TRBV5-1 to TRBJ2-7; 12 bases are shared with TRBD1. The V and J ends lost 4 bases and 6 bases, in that order; junction bases with no gene match: 8. Germline CDR1 SGHRS, CDR2 YFSETQ. The CDR3 extends over 15 amino acids. CDR3 bases: TGCGCCAGCAGCGGCCGGGACAGGGGGCAGTTCGAGCAGTACTTC. Protein product: CASSGRDRGQFEQYF.

J is TRBJ2-2 and V is TRBV6-5; D perhaps matches TRBD2 (5 bases). Germline V gene data show CDR1 as MNHEY and CDR2 as SVGAGI. The CDR3 is 15 residues long. The ends were cut back, 8 bases at V and 0 bases at J, with 13 bases in the middle. This CDR3 reads CASGRDGSNTGELFF. In DNA form, the CDR3 reads TGTGCCAGCGGGAGAGACGGATCGAACACCGGGGAGCTGTTTTTT.

The J gene is TRBJ1-2, the V gene TRBV7-9; no clear D gene. Germline loops: CDR1 SEHNR, CDR2 FQNEAQ (reference sequence). This CDR3 contains 12 residues. The V gene lost 3 bases and the J gene lost 8 bases, with 10 bases spanning the gap. CDR3 in amino acids: CASSLQGGGYTF. The CDR3 nucleotides are TGTGCCAGCAGCTTGCAAGGCGGCGGCTACACCTTC.

The chain employs TRBV19 and TRBJ1-1; the D gene is possibly TRBD1 (5 bases). Germline-derived CDR1 and CDR2 are LNHDA and SQIVND (reference sequence). V lost 7 bases, J lost 1 base, and 10 bases lay in between. The CDR3 spans 13 residues. In DNA form, the CDR3 reads TGTGCCAGTACCAAAACAGGGAACACTGAAGCTTTCTTT. This gives the protein CASTKTGNTEAFF.